The rows below give T cell receptor beta chains drawn from one sample of a study of blood T cell repertoires in COVID-19. The method was immunoSEQ multiplex PCR; TCRdb's version includes in-frame clones alone and lacks a portion of them. The sample has about 14,000 clones, 75% to 85% seen once. Material for sequencing was peripheral blood. These receptors all stem from a woman between 45 and 60 years old with active or convalescent COVID-19. Both conserved end residues are part of each CDR3. The order of the fields is D gene, J gene, V gene, clone size, CDR3 protein, CDR3 DNA. The D gene is left open where the match is weak. Clone size is given for some rows only: seen once, a few or many times, or a class if the clone is expanded.

d_call: TRBD1
j_call: TRBJ1-6
v_call: TRBV5-8
clone_size: -
cdr3_aa: CASSGPGTVNSPLHF
cdr3_nt: TGTGCCAGCAGCGGACCCGGGACAGTAAATTCACCCCTCCACTTT

d_call: -
j_call: TRBJ1-1
v_call: TRBV9
clone_size: -
cdr3_aa: CASSGTAEAFF
cdr3_nt: TGTGCCAGCAGCGGAACAGCAGAAGCTTTCTTT

d_call: TRBD2
j_call: TRBJ2-7
v_call: TRBV7-9
clone_size: -
cdr3_aa: CASSLFSGRLDEQYF
cdr3_nt: TGTGCCAGCAGCTTATTTAGCGGGAGGTTAGACGAGCAGTACTTC

d_call: -
j_call: TRBJ2-2
v_call: TRBV11-3
clone_size: -
cdr3_aa: CASSLVPPTGTGELFF
cdr3_nt: TGTGCCAGCAGCTTAGTACCCCCGACAGGCACCGGGGAGCTGTTTTTT

d_call: TRBD2
j_call: TRBJ2-5
v_call: TRBV5-1
clone_size: -
cdr3_aa: CASSLSGAGGQETQYF
cdr3_nt: TGCGCCAGCAGCTTGAGTGGAGCGGGAGGGCAGGAGACCCAGTACTTC

d_call: TRBD2
j_call: TRBJ2-1
v_call: TRBV28
clone_size: few
cdr3_aa: CASSLLGEGAHTYNEQFF
cdr3_nt: TGTGCCAGCAGTTTATTGGGGGAGGGCGCCCACACCTACAATGAGCAGTTCTTC

d_call: -
j_call: TRBJ1-5
v_call: TRBV28
clone_size: few
cdr3_aa: CASREGNQPQHF
cdr3_nt: TGTGCCAGCCGCGAAGGCAATCAGCCCCAGCATTTT

d_call: -
j_call: TRBJ2-3
v_call: TRBV5-1
clone_size: -
cdr3_aa: CASSLPLGLGRTDTQYF
cdr3_nt: TGCGCCAGCAGCCTTCCTCTAGGACTGGGCCGGACAGATACGCAGTATTTT

d_call: TRBD2
j_call: TRBJ2-1
v_call: TRBV24-1
clone_size: medium-sized
cdr3_aa: CATSESGLANEQFF
cdr3_nt: TGTGCCACCAGTGAGTCGGGACTAGCGAATGAGCAGTTCTTC

d_call: -
j_call: TRBJ2-7
v_call: TRBV13
clone_size: -
cdr3_aa: CASSHQTGSYEQYF
cdr3_nt: TGTGCCAGCAGCCACCAGACAGGTTCCTACGAGCAGTACTTC

d_call: -
j_call: TRBJ2-3
v_call: TRBV14
clone_size: medium-sized
cdr3_aa: CASSQSRYTDTQYF
cdr3_nt: TGTGCCAGCAGCCAATCTCGGTACACAGATACGCAGTATTTT

d_call: TRBD2
j_call: TRBJ2-2
v_call: TRBV28
clone_size: -
cdr3_aa: CASSWGLAGNTGELFF
cdr3_nt: TGTGCCAGCAGCTGGGGACTAGCGGGGAACACCGGGGAGCTGTTTTTT

d_call: -
j_call: TRBJ1-4
v_call: TRBV5-1
clone_size: -
cdr3_aa: CASSLSGAATNEKLFF
cdr3_nt: TGCGCCAGCAGCTTAAGCGGGGCCGCAACTAATGAAAAACTGTTTTTT

d_call: -
j_call: TRBJ2-5
v_call: TRBV9
clone_size: -
cdr3_aa: CASSVGSVQETQYF
cdr3_nt: TGTGCCAGCAGCGTAGGTTCGGTCCAAGAGACCCAGTACTTC

d_call: -
j_call: TRBJ2-7
v_call: TRBV30
clone_size: few
cdr3_aa: CAWAFGGDEQYF
cdr3_nt: TGTGCCTGGGCCTTCGGGGGAGACGAGCAGTACTTC

d_call: TRBD2
j_call: TRBJ2-5
v_call: TRBV13
clone_size: -
cdr3_aa: CASSSPGLATRPYF
cdr3_nt: TGTGCCAGCAGCTCGCCGGGACTAGCGACCCGCCCGTACTTC

d_call: -
j_call: TRBJ2-3
v_call: TRBV15
clone_size: -
cdr3_aa: CATSRGLATDTDTQYF
cdr3_nt: TGTGCCACCAGCAGAGGCCTAGCGACAGACACAGATACGCAGTATTTT

d_call: -
j_call: TRBJ1-2
v_call: TRBV28
clone_size: -
cdr3_aa: CATPGGDESGYTF
cdr3_nt: TGTGCCACCCCCGGCGGGGACGAAAGTGGCTACACCTTC

d_call: -
j_call: TRBJ2-7
v_call: TRBV28
clone_size: -
cdr3_aa: CASRNQILPPYEQYF
cdr3_nt: TGTGCCAGCAGGAACCAGATCCTCCCGCCCTACGAGCAGTACTTC

d_call: -
j_call: TRBJ2-7
v_call: TRBV7-6
clone_size: -
cdr3_aa: CASSLGPSSTYEQYF
cdr3_nt: TGTGCCAGCAGCTTAGGTCCCTCTTCTACCTACGAGCAGTACTTC

d_call: -
j_call: TRBJ2-6
v_call: TRBV3-1/TRBV3-2
clone_size: -
cdr3_aa: CASSPLQTGPGANVLTF
cdr3_nt: TGTGCCAGCAGCCCCCTTCAAACAGGGCCTGGGGCCAACGTCCTGACTTTC

d_call: TRBD1
j_call: TRBJ1-1
v_call: TRBV27
clone_size: -
cdr3_aa: CASSYRGYTEAFF
cdr3_nt: TGTGCCAGCAGTTACAGGGGGTACACTGAAGCTTTCTTT

d_call: -
j_call: TRBJ1-4
v_call: TRBV24-1
clone_size: -
cdr3_aa: CATSDPGTGDEKLFF
cdr3_nt: TGTGCCACCAGTGATCCCGGGACGGGGGATGAAAAACTGTTTTTT

d_call: TRBD1
j_call: TRBJ2-7
v_call: TRBV18
clone_size: -
cdr3_aa: CASSPWTGRNYEQYF
cdr3_nt: TGTGCCAGCTCACCCTGGACAGGGAGGAATTACGAGCAGTACTTC

d_call: TRBD1
j_call: TRBJ2-1
v_call: TRBV12-3/TRBV12-4
clone_size: once
cdr3_aa: CASSLGQYNEQFF
cdr3_nt: TGTGCCAGCAGTTTGGGACAGTACAATGAGCAGTTCTTC

d_call: TRBD2
j_call: TRBJ2-2
v_call: TRBV24-1
clone_size: -
cdr3_aa: CATSDSGLAYTGELFF
cdr3_nt: TGTGCCACCAGTGATTCGGGACTAGCTTACACCGGGGAGCTGTTTTTT

d_call: TRBD1
j_call: TRBJ1-2
v_call: TRBV30
clone_size: once
cdr3_aa: CAWSPTGVTYGYTF
cdr3_nt: TGTGCCTGGAGCCCGACAGGGGTAACCTATGGCTACACCTTC

d_call: -
j_call: TRBJ2-4
v_call: TRBV3-1/TRBV3-2
clone_size: -
cdr3_aa: CASSQDGGNPKNIQYF
cdr3_nt: TGTGCCAGCAGCCAAGATGGCGGAAATCCCAAAAACATTCAGTACTTC

d_call: -
j_call: TRBJ1-1
v_call: TRBV9
clone_size: medium-sized
cdr3_aa: CASSVDWNTEAFF
cdr3_nt: TGTGCCAGCAGCGTAGACTGGAACACTGAAGCTTTCTTT

d_call: -
j_call: TRBJ1-1
v_call: TRBV7-6
clone_size: -
cdr3_aa: CASSLARGTEAFF
cdr3_nt: TGTGCCAGCAGCTTAGCGAGGGGGACTGAAGCTTTCTTT

d_call: -
j_call: TRBJ2-7
v_call: TRBV29-1
clone_size: -
cdr3_aa: CSSTLVTGSSYEQYF
cdr3_nt: TGCAGCTCAACCCTTGTAACCGGGTCCTCCTACGAGCAGTACTTC

d_call: -
j_call: TRBJ2-7
v_call: TRBV5-1
clone_size: medium-sized
cdr3_aa: CASSFTIGYEQYF
cdr3_nt: TGCGCCAGCAGCTTTACTATCGGCTACGAGCAGTACTTC

d_call: -
j_call: TRBJ1-1
v_call: TRBV27
clone_size: -
cdr3_aa: CASSFAGVTEAFF
cdr3_nt: TGTGCCAGCAGTTTTGCCGGGGTAACTGAAGCTTTCTTT

d_call: -
j_call: TRBJ1-1
v_call: TRBV4-1
clone_size: -
cdr3_aa: CASSRGQSTEAFF
cdr3_nt: TGCGCCAGCAGCCGAGGACAGAGCACTGAAGCTTTCTTT

d_call: TRBD1
j_call: TRBJ2-7
v_call: TRBV7-9
clone_size: -
cdr3_aa: CASSPETSGTGAYEQYF
cdr3_nt: TGTGCCAGCAGCCCAGAAACATCCGGGACAGGCGCCTACGAGCAGTACTTC

d_call: -
j_call: TRBJ2-1
v_call: TRBV7-9
clone_size: -
cdr3_aa: CASSSWGRSKEQFF
cdr3_nt: TGTGCCAGCAGCTCCTGGGGGAGGAGTAAGGAGCAGTTCTTC

d_call: TRBD2
j_call: TRBJ2-7
v_call: TRBV6-5
clone_size: -
cdr3_aa: CASSRTSGVDEQYF
cdr3_nt: TGTGCCAGCAGTCGGACTAGCGGGGTTGACGAGCAGTACTTC

d_call: -
j_call: TRBJ2-5
v_call: TRBV5-1
clone_size: -
cdr3_aa: CASSLAPGQETQYF
cdr3_nt: TGCGCCAGCAGCTTGGCCCCGGGGCAAGAGACCCAGTACTTC

d_call: TRBD1
j_call: TRBJ1-2
v_call: TRBV5-1
clone_size: -
cdr3_aa: CASSLGLQGGGYTF
cdr3_nt: TGCGCCAGCAGCTTGGGCCTACAGGGGGGAGGCTACACCTTC

d_call: TRBD1
j_call: TRBJ2-7
v_call: TRBV27
clone_size: -
cdr3_aa: CASSRQGRSYEQYF
cdr3_nt: TGTGCCAGCAGTCGACAGGGTCGGTCCTACGAGCAGTACTTC

d_call: TRBD2
j_call: TRBJ2-7
v_call: TRBV7-8
clone_size: -
cdr3_aa: CASSLEDPGGEQYF
cdr3_nt: TGTGCCAGCAGCTTAGAGGACCCGGGAGGCGAGCAGTACTTC

d_call: TRBD2
j_call: TRBJ2-7
v_call: TRBV6-5
clone_size: -
cdr3_aa: CASRAGDGGYEQYF
cdr3_nt: TGTGCCAGCAGGGCGGGGGACGGCGGTTACGAGCAGTACTTC

d_call: -
j_call: TRBJ1-1
v_call: TRBV27
clone_size: few
cdr3_aa: CASRFSGVVNTEAFF
cdr3_nt: TGTGCCAGCAGGTTCTCGGGGGTTGTGAACACTGAAGCTTTCTTT

d_call: -
j_call: TRBJ1-6
v_call: TRBV15
clone_size: -
cdr3_aa: CATSDRISGSPLHF
cdr3_nt: TGTGCCACCAGTGATCGTATTTCCGGGTCACCCCTCCACTTT

d_call: -
j_call: TRBJ1-2
v_call: TRBV19
clone_size: large
cdr3_aa: CASSISRRYGYTF
cdr3_nt: TGTGCCAGTAGTATTTCCAGGCGCTATGGCTACACCTTC

d_call: -
j_call: TRBJ1-3
v_call: TRBV5-1
clone_size: -
cdr3_aa: CASSPDGNSGNVNF
cdr3_nt: TGCGCCAGCAGCCCCGACGGGAACTCTGGAAACGTTAATTTT

d_call: -
j_call: TRBJ2-2
v_call: TRBV10-1
clone_size: once
cdr3_aa: CASSETGYGELFF
cdr3_nt: TGCGCCAGCAGTGAAACGGGGTACGGGGAGCTGTTTTTT

d_call: -
j_call: TRBJ2-3
v_call: TRBV6-5
clone_size: -
cdr3_aa: CASSYPGTDTQYF
cdr3_nt: TGTGCCAGCAGTTACCCCGGGACAGATACGCAGTATTTT

d_call: TRBD1
j_call: TRBJ1-2
v_call: TRBV6-6
clone_size: once
cdr3_aa: CASIKTGGYGYTF
cdr3_nt: TGTGCCAGCATTAAGACAGGGGGCTATGGCTACACCTTC

d_call: -
j_call: TRBJ1-4
v_call: TRBV9
clone_size: once
cdr3_aa: CASSVAGNNEKLFF
cdr3_nt: TGTGCCAGCAGCGTAGCAGGGAATAATGAAAAACTGTTTTTT